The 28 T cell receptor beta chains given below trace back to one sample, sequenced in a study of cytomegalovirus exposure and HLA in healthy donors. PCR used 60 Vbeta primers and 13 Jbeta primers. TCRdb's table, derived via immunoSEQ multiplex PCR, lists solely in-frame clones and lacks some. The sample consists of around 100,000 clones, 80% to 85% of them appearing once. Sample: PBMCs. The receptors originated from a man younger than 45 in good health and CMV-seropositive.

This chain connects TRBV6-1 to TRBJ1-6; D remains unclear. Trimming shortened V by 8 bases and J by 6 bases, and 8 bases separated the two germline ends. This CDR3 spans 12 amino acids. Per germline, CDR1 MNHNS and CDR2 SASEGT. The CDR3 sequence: CASRLLNSPLHF. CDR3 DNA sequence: TGTGCCAGCCGATTACTTAATTCACCCCTCCACTTT.

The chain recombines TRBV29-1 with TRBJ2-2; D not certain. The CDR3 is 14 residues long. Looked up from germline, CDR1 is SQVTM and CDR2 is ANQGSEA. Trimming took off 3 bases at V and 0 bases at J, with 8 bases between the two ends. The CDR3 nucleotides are TGCAGCGTTGATGCAGGATCGAACACCGGGGAGCTGTTTTTT. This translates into CSVDAGSNTGELFF.

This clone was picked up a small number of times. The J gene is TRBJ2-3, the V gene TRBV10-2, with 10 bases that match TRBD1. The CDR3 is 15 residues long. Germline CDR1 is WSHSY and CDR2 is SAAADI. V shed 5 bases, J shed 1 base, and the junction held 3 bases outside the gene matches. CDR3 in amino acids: CASSTGTGGTDTQYF. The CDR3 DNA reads TGCGCCAGCAGTACCGGGACAGGGGGCACAGATACGCAGTATTTT.

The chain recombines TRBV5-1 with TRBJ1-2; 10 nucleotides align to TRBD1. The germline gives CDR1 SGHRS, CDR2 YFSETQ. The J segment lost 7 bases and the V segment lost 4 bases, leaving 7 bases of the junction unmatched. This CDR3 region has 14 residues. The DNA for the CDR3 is TGCGCCAGCAGCAATGGGACAGGGGTGAGTGGCTACACCTTC. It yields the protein CASSNGTGVSGYTF.

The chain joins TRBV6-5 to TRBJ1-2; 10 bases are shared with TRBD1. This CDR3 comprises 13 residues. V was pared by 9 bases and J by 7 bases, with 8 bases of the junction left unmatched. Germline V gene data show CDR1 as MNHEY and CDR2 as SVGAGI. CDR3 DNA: TGTGCCAGTGGCGGGACAGGGGATGGTGGCTACACCTTC. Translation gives CASGGTGDGGYTF.

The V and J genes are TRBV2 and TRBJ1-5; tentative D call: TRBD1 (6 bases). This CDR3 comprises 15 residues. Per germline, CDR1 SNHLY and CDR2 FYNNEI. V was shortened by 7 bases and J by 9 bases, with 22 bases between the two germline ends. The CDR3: CASTGLTGRAWPQHF. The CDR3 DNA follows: TGTGCCAGCACGGGGTTAACAGGGCGGGCCTGGCCCCAGCATTTT.

This CDR3 reads CAISEFLGAEDSPLHF. In DNA form, the CDR3 reads TGTGCCATCAGTGAGTTTCTTGGGGCAGAAGATTCACCCCTCCACTTT. The rearrangement links TRBV10-3 to TRBJ1-6; tentative D call: TRBD1 (5 bases). Trimming took 1 base from V and 8 from J, leaving 15 bases between them. The CDR3 extends over 16 amino acids. CDR1 ENHRY and CDR2 SYGVKD come from the germline V gene.

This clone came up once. The CDR3 sequence: CASSPGTGVRETQYF. As DNA, the CDR3 is TGTGCCAGCAGTCCCGGGACAGGGGTTCGTGAGACCCAGTACTTC. This chain uses TRBV11-3 with TRBJ2-5; 10 bases line up with TRBD1. The ends lost 6 bases at V and 5 bases at J; junction bases unmatched: 9. This CDR3 region has 15 residues. CDR1 and CDR2 from the germline V gene are SGHNT and YENEEA.

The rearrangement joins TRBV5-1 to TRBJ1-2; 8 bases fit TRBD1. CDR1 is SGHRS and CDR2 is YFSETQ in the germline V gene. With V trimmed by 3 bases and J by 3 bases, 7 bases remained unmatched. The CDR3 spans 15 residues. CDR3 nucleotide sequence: TGCGCCAGCAGCTACACAGAACAGGGGGACTATGGCTACACCTTC. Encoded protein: CASSYTEQGDYGYTF.

The CDR3 DNA reads as TGTGCCAGCAGCGCCTATTTGGAAGAGACCCAGTACTTC. Translating gives CASSAYLEETQYF. This chain uses TRBV9 with TRBJ2-5; no clear D gene. The CDR3 length is 13 residues. Trimming took 3 bases from V and 3 from J, leaving 9 bases between them. The V gene's germline CDR1 is SGDLS and CDR2 YYNGEE.

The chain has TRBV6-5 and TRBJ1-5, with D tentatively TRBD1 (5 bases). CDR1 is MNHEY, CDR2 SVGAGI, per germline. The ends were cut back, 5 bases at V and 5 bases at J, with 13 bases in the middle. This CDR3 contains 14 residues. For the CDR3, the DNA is TGTGCCAGCAGTGAAGGAGCCAGGGATCAGCCCCAGCATTTT. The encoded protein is CASSEGARDQPQHF.

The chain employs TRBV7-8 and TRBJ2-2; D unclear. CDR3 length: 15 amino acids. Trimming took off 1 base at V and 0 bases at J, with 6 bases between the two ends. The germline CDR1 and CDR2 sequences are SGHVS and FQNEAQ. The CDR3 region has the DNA TGTGCCAGCAGCTTAGTCAGAACGAACACCGGGGAGCTGTTTTTT. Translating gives CASSLVRTNTGELFF.

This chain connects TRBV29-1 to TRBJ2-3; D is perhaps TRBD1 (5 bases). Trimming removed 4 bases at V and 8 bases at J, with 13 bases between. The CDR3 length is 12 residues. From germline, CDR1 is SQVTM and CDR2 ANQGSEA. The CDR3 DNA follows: TGCAGCGTTGGGAGTGGGGCGGCTACGCAGTATTTT. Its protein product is CSVGSGAATQYF.

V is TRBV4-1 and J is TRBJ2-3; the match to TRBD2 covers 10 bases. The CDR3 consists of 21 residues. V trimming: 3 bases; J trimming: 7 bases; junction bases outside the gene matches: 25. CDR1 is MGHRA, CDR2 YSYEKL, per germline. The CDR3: CASSHYSDSSGRAHYRYTQYF. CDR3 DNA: TGCGCCAGCAGCCACTACTCAGATAGCAGCGGGAGGGCCCATTACAGATATACGCAGTATTTT.

CDR3 nucleotide sequence: TGTGCCAGCAGCCCAGAAGGTGGACAGGGCCCCGGAAACACCATATATTTT. This gives the protein CASSPEGGQGPGNTIYF. The chain couples TRBV2 to TRBJ1-3, with TRBD1 matching 8 bases. V lost 6 bases, J lost 4 bases, and 14 bases stayed unmatched. Germline V gives CDR1 SNHLY, CDR2 FYNNEI. The CDR3 runs 17 residues.

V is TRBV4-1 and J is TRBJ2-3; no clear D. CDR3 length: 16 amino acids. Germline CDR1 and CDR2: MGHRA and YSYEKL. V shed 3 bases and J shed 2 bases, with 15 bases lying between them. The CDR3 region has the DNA TGCGCCAGCAGCCAGGTGACGGGTGAATTCACAGATACGCAGTATTTT. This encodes CASSQVTGEFTDTQYF.

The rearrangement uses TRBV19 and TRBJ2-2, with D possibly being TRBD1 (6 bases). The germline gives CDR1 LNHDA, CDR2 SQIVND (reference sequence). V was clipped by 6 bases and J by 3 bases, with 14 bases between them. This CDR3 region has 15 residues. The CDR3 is CASRDHRVHTGELFF. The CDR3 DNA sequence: TGTGCCAGTAGAGACCACAGGGTACACACCGGGGAGCTGTTTTTT.

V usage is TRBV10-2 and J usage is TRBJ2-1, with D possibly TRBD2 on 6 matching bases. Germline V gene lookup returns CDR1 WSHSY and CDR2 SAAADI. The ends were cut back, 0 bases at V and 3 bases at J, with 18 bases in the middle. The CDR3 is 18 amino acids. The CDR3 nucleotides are TGCGCCAGCAGTGAGTCCAGCGGGCTTCTCCTCTACTACAATGAGCAGTTCTTC. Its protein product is CASSESSGLLLYYNEQFF.

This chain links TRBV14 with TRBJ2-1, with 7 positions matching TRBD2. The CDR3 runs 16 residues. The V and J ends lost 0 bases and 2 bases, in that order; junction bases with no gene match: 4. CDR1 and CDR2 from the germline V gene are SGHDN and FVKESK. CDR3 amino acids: CASSQDWAGAYNEQFF. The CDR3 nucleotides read TGTGCCAGCAGCCAAGATTGGGCGGGAGCCTACAATGAGCAGTTCTTC. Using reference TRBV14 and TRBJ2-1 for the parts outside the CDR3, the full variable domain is EAGVTQFPSHSVIEKGQTVTLRCDPISGHDNLYWYRRVMGKEIKFLLHFVKESKQDESGMPNNRFLAERTGGTYSTLKVQPAELEDSGVYFCASSQDWAGAYNEQFFGPGTRLTVL.

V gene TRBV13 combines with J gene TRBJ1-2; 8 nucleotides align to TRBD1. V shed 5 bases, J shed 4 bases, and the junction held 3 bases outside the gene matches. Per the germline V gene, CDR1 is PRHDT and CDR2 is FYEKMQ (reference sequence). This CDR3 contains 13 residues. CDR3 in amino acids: CASSQDRAYGYTF. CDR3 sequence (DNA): TGTGCCAGCAGCCAGGACAGGGCCTATGGCTACACCTTC.

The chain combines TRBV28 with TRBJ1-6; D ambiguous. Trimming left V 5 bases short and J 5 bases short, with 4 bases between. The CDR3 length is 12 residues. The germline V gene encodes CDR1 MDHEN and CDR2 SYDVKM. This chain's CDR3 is CASSRDNSPLHF. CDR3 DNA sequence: TGTGCCAGCAGTAGAGATAATTCACCCCTCCACTTT.

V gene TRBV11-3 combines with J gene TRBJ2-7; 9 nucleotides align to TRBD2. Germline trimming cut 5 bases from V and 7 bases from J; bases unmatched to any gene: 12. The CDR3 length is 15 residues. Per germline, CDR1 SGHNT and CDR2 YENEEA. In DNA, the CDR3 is TGTGCCAGCAGCCCTATAGCGGGGGAGGCGGTAGAGCAGTACGTC. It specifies CASSPIAGEAVEQYV.

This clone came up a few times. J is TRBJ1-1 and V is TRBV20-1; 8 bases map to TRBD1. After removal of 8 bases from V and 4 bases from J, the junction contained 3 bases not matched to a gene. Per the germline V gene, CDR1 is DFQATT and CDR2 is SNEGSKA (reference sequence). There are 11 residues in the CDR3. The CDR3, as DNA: TGCAGTTTCAGGGGGCCCACTGAAGCTTTCTTT. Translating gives CSFRGPTEAFF.

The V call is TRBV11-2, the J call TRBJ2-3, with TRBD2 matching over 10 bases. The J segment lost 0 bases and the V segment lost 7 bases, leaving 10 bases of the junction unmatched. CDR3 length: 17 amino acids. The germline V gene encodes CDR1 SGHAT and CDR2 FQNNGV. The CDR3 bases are TGTGCCAGCACCTTGAAAGCGGGAGGGGTTAGCACAGATACGCAGTATTTT. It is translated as CASTLKAGGVSTDTQYF.

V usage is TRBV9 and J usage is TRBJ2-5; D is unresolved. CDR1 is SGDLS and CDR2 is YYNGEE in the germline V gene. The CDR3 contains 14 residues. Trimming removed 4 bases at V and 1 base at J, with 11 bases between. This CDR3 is CASSPGQFQETQYF. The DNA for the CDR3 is TGTGCCAGCAGCCCAGGCCAATTCCAAGAGACCCAGTACTTC.

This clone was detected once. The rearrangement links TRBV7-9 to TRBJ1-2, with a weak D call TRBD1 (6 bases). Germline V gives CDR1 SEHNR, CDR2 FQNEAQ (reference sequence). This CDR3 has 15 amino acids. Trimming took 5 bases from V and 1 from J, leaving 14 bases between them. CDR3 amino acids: CASSRRQANNYGYTF. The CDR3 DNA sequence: TGTGCCAGCAGCCGTAGACAGGCCAATAACTATGGCTACACCTTC.

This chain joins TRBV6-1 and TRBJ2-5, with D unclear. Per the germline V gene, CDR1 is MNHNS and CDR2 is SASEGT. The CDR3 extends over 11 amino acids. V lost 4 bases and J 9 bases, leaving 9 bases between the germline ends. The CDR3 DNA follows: TGTGCCAGCAGTGCCTCCGAGTCCCAGTACTTC. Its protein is CASSASESQYF.

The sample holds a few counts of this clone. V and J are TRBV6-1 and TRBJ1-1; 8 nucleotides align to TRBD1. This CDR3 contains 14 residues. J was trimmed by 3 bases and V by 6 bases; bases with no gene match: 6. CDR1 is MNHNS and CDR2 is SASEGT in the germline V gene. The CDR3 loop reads CASRPRQGYTEAFF. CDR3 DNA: TGTGCCAGCAGGCCCCGACAGGGGTACACTGAAGCTTTCTTT.